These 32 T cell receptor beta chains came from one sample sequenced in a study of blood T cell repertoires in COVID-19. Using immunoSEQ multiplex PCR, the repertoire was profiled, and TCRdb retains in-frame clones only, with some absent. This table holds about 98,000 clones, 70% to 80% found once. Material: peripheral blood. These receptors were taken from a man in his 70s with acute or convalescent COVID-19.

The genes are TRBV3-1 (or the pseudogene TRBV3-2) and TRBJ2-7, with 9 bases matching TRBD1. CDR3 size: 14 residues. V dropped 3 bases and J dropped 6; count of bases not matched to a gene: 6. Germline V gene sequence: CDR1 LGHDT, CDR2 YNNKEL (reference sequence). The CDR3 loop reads CASSHRDRVGEQYF. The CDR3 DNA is TGTGCCAGCAGCCATCGGGACAGGGTAGGCGAGCAGTACTTC.

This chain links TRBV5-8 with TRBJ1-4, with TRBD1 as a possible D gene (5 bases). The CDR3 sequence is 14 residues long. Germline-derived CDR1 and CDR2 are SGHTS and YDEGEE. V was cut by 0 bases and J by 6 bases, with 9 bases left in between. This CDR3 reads CASSLAGGDEKLFF. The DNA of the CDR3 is TGTGCCAGCAGCTTGGCGGGGGGGGATGAAAAACTGTTTTTT.

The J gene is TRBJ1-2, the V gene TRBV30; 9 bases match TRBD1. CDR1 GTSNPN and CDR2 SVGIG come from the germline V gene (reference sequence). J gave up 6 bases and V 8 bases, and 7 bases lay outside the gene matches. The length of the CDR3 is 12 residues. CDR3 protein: CAGAGQGHGYTF. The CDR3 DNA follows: TGTGCCGGCGCCGGACAGGGGCATGGCTACACCTTC.

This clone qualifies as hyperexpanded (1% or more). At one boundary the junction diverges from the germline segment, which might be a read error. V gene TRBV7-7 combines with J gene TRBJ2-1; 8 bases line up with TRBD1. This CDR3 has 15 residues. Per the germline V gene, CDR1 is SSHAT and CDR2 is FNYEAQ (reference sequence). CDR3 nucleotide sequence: TGTGCTAGCAGCGCTGGGACAGGCTCCTACAATGAGCAGTTCTTC. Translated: CASSAGTGSYNEQFF.

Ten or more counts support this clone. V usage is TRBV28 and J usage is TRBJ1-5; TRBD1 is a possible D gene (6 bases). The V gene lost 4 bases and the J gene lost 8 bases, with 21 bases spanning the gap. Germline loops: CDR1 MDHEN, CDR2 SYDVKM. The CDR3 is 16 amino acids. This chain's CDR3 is CASSSPRTGPLKPQHF. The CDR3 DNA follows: TGTGCCAGCAGTTCACCTCGTACAGGGCCCCTAAAGCCCCAGCATTTT.

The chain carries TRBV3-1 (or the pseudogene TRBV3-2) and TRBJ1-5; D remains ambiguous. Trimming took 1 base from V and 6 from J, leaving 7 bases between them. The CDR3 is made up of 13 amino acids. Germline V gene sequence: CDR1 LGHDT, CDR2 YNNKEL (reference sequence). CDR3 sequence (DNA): TGTGCCAGCAGCCAAGGTCCCGGTCAGCCCCAGCATTTT. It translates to CASSQGPGQPQHF.

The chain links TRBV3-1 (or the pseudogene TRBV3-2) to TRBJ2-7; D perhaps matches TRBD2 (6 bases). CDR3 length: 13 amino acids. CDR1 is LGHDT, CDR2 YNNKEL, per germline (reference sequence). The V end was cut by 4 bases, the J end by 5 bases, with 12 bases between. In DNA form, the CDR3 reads TGTGCCAGCAGCCGTCGGGAGATCCACGAGCAGTACTTC. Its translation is CASSRREIHEQYF.

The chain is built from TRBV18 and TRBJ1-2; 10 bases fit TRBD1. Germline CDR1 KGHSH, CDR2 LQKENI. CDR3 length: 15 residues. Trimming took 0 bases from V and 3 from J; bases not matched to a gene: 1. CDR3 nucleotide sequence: TGTGCCAGCTCACCACCGGGGACAGGGGACTATGGCTACACCTTC. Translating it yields CASSPPGTGDYGYTF.

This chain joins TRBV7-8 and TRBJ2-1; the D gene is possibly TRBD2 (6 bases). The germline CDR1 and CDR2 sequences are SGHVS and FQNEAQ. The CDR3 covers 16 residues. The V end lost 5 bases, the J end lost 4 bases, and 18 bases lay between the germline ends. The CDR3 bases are TGTGCCAGCAGCCGAGTTTCGGCTAGCGCTTACAATGAGCAGTTCTTC. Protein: CASSRVSASAYNEQFF. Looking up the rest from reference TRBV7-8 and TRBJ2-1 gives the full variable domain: GAGVSQSPRYKVAKRGQDVALRCDPISGHVSLFWYQQALGQGPEFLTYFQNEAQLDKSGLPSDRFFAERPEGSVSTLKIQRTQQEDSAVYLCASSRVSASAYNEQFFGPGTRLTVL.

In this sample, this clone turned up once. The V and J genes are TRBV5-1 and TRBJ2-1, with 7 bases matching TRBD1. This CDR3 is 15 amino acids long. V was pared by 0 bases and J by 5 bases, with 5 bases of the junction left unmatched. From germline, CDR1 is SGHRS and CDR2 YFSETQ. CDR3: CASSLAPGTDNEQFF. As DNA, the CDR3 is TGCGCCAGCAGCTTGGCCCCTGGGACAGACAATGAGCAGTTCTTC.

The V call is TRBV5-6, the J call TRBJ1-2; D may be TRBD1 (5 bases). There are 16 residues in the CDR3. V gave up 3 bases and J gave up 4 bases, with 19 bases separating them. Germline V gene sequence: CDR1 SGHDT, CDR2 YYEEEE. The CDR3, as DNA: TGTGCCAGCAGCTCACCCGCCAGGGTTAAGGGCTATGGCTACACCTTC. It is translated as CASSSPARVKGYGYTF.

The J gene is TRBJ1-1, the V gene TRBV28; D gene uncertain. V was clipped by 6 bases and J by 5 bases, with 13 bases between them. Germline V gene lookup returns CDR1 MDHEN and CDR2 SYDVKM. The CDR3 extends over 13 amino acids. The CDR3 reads CASRRVIGTEAFF. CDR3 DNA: TGTGCCAGCAGGAGGGTAATCGGGACTGAAGCTTTCTTT.

The CDR3 spells CASHQGAHGYTF. The CDR3 region has the DNA TGTGCCAGCCATCAGGGTGCCCATGGCTACACCTTC. J is TRBJ1-2 and V is TRBV28, with D possibly matching TRBD1 (5 bases). This CDR3 contains 12 residues. Germline V gene data show CDR1 as MDHEN and CDR2 as SYDVKM. Trimming took off 8 bases at V and 6 bases at J, with 13 bases between the two ends.

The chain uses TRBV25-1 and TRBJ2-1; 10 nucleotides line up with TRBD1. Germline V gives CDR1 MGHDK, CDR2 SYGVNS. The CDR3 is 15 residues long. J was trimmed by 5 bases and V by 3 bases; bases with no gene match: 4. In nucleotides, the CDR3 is TGTGCCAGCAGTGACCCCGGACAGGGGGACAATGAGCAGTTCTTC. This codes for CASSDPGQGDNEQFF. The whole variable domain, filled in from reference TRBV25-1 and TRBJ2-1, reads EADIYQTPRYLVIGTGKKITLECSQTMGHDKMYWYQQDPGMELHLIHYSYGVNSTEKGDLSSESTVSRIRTEHFPLTLESARPSHTSQYLCASSDPGQGDNEQFFGPGTRLTVL.

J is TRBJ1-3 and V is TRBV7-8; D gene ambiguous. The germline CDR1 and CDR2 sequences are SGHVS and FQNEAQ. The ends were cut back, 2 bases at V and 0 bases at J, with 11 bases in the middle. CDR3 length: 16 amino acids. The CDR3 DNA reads TGTGCCAGCAGCTTATCGGTGATACGCTCTGGAAACACCATATATTTT. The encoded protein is CASSLSVIRSGNTIYF.

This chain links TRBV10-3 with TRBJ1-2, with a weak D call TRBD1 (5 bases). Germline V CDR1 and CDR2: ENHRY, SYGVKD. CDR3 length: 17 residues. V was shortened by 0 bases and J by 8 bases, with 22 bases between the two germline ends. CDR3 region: CAISESEGAVRAEGYTF. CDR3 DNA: TGTGCCATCAGTGAGTCGGAAGGGGCAGTCAGGGCGGAAGGCTACACCTTC.

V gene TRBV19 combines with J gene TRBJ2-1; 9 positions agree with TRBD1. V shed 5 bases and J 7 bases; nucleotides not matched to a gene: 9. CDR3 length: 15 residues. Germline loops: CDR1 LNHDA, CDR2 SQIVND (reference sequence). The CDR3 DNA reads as TGTGCCAGTAGTGGACTGAGGGACAGGGTGAATGAGCAGTTCTTC. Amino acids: CASSGLRDRVNEQFF.

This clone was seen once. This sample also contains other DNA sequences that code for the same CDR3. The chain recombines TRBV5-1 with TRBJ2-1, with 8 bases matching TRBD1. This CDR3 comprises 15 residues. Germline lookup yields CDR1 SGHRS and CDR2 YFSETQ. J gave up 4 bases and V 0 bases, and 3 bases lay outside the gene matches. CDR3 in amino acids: CASSLGQGAYNEQFF. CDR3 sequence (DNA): TGCGCCAGCAGCTTGGGGCAGGGGGCTTACAATGAGCAGTTCTTC.

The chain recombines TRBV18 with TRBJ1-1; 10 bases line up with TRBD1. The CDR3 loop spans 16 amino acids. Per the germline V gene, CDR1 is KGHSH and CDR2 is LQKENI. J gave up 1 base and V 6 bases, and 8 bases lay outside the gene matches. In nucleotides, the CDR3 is TGTGCCAGCTCCACACCGGGACAGGGGCCGAACACTGAAGCTTTCTTT. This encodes CASSTPGQGPNTEAFF.

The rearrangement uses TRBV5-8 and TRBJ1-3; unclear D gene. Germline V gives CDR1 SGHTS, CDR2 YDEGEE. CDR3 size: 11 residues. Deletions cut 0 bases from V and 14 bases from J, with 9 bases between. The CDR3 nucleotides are TGTGCCAGCAGCTTGGAGAGTCTCGTATATTTT. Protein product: CASSLESLVYF. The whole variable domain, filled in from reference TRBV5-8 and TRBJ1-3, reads EAGVTQSPTHLIKTRGQQATLRCSPISGHTSVYWYQQALGLGLQFLLWYDEGEERNRGNFPPRFSGRQFPNYSSELNVNALELEDSALYLCASSLESLVYFGEGSWLTVV.

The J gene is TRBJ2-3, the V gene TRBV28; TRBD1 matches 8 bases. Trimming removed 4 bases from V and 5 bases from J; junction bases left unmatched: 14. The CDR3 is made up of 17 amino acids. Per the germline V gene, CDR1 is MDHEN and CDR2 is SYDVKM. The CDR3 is CASSSLTRQGAEDTQYF. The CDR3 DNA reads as TGTGCCAGCAGTTCGTTAACTAGGCAGGGGGCTGAAGATACGCAGTATTTT. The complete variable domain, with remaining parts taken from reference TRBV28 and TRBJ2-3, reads DVKVTQSSRYLVKRTGEKVFLECVQDMDHENMFWYRQDPGLGLRLIYFSYDVKMKEKGDIPEGYSVSREKKERFSLILESASTNQTSMYLCASSSLTRQGAEDTQYFGPGTRLTVL.

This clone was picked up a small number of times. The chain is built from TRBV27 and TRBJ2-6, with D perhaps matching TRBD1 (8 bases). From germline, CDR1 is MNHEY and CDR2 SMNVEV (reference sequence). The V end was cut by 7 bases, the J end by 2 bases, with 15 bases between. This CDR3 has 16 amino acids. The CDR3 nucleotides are TGTGCCAGCACCCAACAGGGGGGGACTGGGGCCAACGTCCTGACTTTC. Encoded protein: CASTQQGGTGANVLTF.

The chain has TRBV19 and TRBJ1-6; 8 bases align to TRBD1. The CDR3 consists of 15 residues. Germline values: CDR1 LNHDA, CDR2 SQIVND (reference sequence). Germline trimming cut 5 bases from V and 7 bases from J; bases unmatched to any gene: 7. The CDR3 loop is CASSRNGQGNSPLHF. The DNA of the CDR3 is TGTGCCAGTAGTCGAAACGGACAGGGAAATTCACCCCTCCACTTT.

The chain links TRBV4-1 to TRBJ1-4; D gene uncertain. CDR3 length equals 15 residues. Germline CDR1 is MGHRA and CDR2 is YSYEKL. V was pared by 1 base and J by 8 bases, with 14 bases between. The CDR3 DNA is TGCGCCAGCAGCCAAGGCCGGGGTGATAGCGAAAAACTGTTTTTT. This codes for CASSQGRGDSEKLFF.

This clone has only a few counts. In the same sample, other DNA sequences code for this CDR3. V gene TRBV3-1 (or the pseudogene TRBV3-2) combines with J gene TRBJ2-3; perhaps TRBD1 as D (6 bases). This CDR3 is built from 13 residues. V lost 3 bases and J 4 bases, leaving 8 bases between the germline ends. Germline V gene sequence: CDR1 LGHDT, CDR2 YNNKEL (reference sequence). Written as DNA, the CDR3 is TGTGCCAGCAGCCAGGGGGCGTCAGATACGCAGTATTTT. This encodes CASSQGASDTQYF.

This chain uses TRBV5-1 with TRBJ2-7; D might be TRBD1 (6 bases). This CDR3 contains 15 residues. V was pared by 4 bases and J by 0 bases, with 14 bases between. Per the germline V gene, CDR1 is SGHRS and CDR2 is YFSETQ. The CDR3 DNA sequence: TGCGCCAGCAGCCCGGACAGTTTCAGCTCCTACGAGCAGTACTTC. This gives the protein CASSPDSFSSYEQYF.

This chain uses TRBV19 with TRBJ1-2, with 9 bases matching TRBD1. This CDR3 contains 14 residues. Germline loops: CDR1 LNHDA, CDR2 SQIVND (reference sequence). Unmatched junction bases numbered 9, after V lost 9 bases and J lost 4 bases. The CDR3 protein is CASLLDRGTYGYTF. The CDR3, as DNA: TGTGCCAGCCTTTTGGACAGGGGAACCTATGGCTACACCTTC. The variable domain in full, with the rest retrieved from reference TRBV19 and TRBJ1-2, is DGGITQSPKYLFRKEGQNVTLSCEQNLNHDAMYWYRQDPGQGLRLIYYSQIVNDFQKGDIAEGYSVSREKKESFPLTVTSAQKNPTAFYLCASLLDRGTYGYTFGSGTRLTVV.

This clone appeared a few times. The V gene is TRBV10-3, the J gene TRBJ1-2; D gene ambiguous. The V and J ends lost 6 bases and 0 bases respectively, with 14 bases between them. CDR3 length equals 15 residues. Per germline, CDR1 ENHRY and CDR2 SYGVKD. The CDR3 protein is CAISRGSDSNYGYTF. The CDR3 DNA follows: TGTGCCATCAGCCGGGGATCCGACTCTAACTATGGCTACACCTTC.

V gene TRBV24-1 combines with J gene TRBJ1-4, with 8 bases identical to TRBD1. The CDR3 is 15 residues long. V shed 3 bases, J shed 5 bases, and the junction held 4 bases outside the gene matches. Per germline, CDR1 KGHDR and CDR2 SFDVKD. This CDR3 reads CATSDTRGPNEKLFF. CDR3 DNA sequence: TGTGCCACCAGTGATACCAGGGGGCCGAATGAAAAACTGTTTTTT.

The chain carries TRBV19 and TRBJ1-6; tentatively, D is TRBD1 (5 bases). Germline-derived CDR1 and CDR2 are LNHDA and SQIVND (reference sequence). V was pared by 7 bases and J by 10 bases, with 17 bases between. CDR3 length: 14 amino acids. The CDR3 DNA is TGTGCCAGTACCCCTCTGGCAGGGCGGTCACCCCTCCACTTT. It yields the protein CASTPLAGRSPLHF.

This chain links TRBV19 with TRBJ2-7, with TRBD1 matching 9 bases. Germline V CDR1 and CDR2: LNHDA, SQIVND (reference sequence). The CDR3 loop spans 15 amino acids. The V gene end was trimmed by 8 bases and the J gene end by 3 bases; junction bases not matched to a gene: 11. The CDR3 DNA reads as TGTGCCAGTTCCCATCCGGGACAGGGTTTCTACGAGCAGTACTTC. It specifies CASSHPGQGFYEQYF.

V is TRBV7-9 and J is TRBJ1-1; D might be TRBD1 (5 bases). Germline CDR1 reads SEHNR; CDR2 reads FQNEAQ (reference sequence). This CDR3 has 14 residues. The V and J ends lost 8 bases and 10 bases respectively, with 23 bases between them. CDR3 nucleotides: TGTGCCAGCCGTCGGGGGGAGGAGGGTCTTCGAGCTTTCTTT. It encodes CASRRGEEGLRAFF.